Below, 32 T cell receptor beta chains from the same sample are listed, as sequenced in a study of beta chain features in type 1 diabetes. The authors reverse transcribed all of the isolated RNA, so sequencing captured expressed TCRB transcripts. Using immunoSEQ multiplex PCR, the repertoire was profiled, and TCRdb retains in-frame clones only, with some absent. Among some 220,000 clones listed, around 9.9% were seen once. What was sequenced was central memory CD4+ T cells from blood. The receptors stem from a young man in good health.

This clone appeared a few times. V is TRBV5-1 and J is TRBJ2-1; 8 bases agree with TRBD2. CDR1 and CDR2 (germline): SGHRS, YFSETQ. The CDR3 has 14 residues. Unmatched junction bases numbered 6, after V lost 0 bases and J lost 10 bases. The CDR3 nucleotides read TGCGCCAGCAGCTTGGCTAGCGGGTTCGGGGAGCAGTTCTTC. Amino acid sequence: CASSLASGFGEQFF.

This clone was seen a few times. In DNA, the CDR3 is TGTGCCAGCAGCCAAGATATCCCCGGGGCCCAAAAAGAGACCCAGTACTTC. As protein: CASSQDIPGAQKETQYF. The chain employs TRBV14 and TRBJ2-5; D could derive from TRBD1 or TRBD2 (5 bases each). The CDR3 consists of 17 residues. Germline V CDR1 and CDR2: SGHDN, FVKESK. The V gene lost 0 bases and the J gene lost 3 bases, with 17 bases spanning the gap.

This clone was observed many times. The CDR3 loop reads CASSQLGTSYYNEQFF. In nucleotides, the CDR3 is TGTGCCAGCTCACAACTGGGGACTAGCTACTACAATGAGCAGTTCTTC. The chain has TRBV18 and TRBJ2-1; 9 bases match TRBD2. With V trimmed by 4 bases and J by 3 bases, 7 bases remained unmatched. The CDR3 contains 16 residues. Germline CDR1 reads KGHSH; CDR2 reads LQKENI. Full variable domain (remainder filled in from reference TRBV18 and TRBJ2-1): NAGVMQNPRHLVRRRGQEARLRCSPMKGHSHVYWYRQLPEEGLKFMVYLQKENIIDESGMPKERFSAEFPKEGPSILRIQQVVRGDSAAYFCASSQLGTSYYNEQFFGPGTRLTVL.

The chain employs TRBV7-9 and TRBJ1-1; weak D call: TRBD1 (5 bases). Deletions cut 1 base from V and 0 bases from J, with 6 bases between. The CDR3 length is 14 residues. Germline loops: CDR1 SEHNR, CDR2 FQNEAQ (reference sequence). In DNA form, the CDR3 reads TGTGCCAGCAGCTTAGAACAGGTGAACACTGAAGCTTTCTTT. Its protein is CASSLEQVNTEAFF.

This clone was seen more than once but under ten times. The chain links TRBV6-5 to TRBJ2-4; D is unclear. The V end lost 9 bases, the J end lost 7 bases, and 7 bases lay between the germline ends. This CDR3 comprises 10 residues. The germline gives CDR1 MNHEY, CDR2 SVGAGI. CDR3 nucleotides: TGTGCCAGGGCCTTGAACATTCAGTACTTC. This codes for CARALNIQYF.

This sequence joins TRBV6-5 and TRBJ1-2; TRBD1 agrees at 8 bases. CDR1 and CDR2 (germline): MNHEY, SVGAGI. The CDR3 length is 15 residues. V shed 10 bases and J 7 bases; nucleotides not matched to a gene: 17. CDR3 nucleotide sequence: TGTGCCATCAGCAAGGGCACAGGGGGTAGAGGTGGCTACACCTTC. Its protein product is CAISKGTGGRGGYTF.

The V call is TRBV7-8, the J call TRBJ2-3, with 7 nucleotides matching TRBD2. The junction had 9 bases not matched to a gene; V was cut back by 8 bases and J by 4 bases. There are 14 residues in the CDR3. The germline gives CDR1 SGHVS, CDR2 FQNEAQ. The CDR3 reads CASLYGGSADTQYF. The DNA of the CDR3 is TGTGCCAGCCTCTATGGCGGGAGCGCAGATACGCAGTATTTT. The complete variable domain, with remaining parts taken from reference TRBV7-8 and TRBJ2-3, reads GAGVSQSPRYKVAKRGQDVALRCDPISGHVSLFWYQQALGQGPEFLTYFQNEAQLDKSGLPSDRFFAERPEGSVSTLKIQRTQQEDSAVYLCASLYGGSADTQYFGPGTRLTVL.

In this sample, this clone turned up a few times. The chain has TRBV5-6 and TRBJ1-1, with no clear D. CDR3 length equals 12 residues. Germline CDR1 and CDR2: SGHDT and YYEEEE. V was pared by 4 bases and J by 6 bases, with 10 bases between. The CDR3 protein is CASSHPESEAFF. As DNA, the CDR3 is TGTGCCAGCAGCCACCCCGAGTCTGAAGCTTTCTTT. Full variable domain (missing parts from reference TRBV5-6 and TRBJ1-1): DAGVTQSPTHLIKTRGQQVTLRCSPKSGHDTVSWYQQALGQGPQFIFQYYEEEERQRGNFPDRFSGHQFPNYSSELNVNALLLGDSALYLCASSHPESEAFFGQGTRLTVV.

This clone was counted only a few times. This chain connects TRBV15 to TRBJ2-1; D call uncertain. Germline CDR1 reads LNHNV; CDR2 reads YYDKDF (reference sequence). This CDR3 has 16 residues. V lost 0 bases and J 3 bases, leaving 12 bases between the germline ends. CDR3 bases: TGTGCCACCAGCAGAGACGGCGGAACAAACTACAATGAGCAGTTCTTC. It translates to CATSRDGGTNYNEQFF.

The chain employs TRBV7-2 and TRBJ1-5, with D possibly matching TRBD1 (6 bases). This CDR3 comprises 15 residues. Trimming shortened V by 3 bases and J by 3 bases, and 12 bases separated the two germline ends. Germline CDR1 and CDR2: SGHTA and FQGNSA. Here the CDR3 reads CASSFFRGDNQPQHF. The CDR3 nucleotides are TGTGCCAGCAGCTTCTTCAGGGGAGACAATCAGCCCCAGCATTTT.

V usage is TRBV14 and J usage is TRBJ2-2, with no clear D. The CDR3 runs to 12 residues. The germline CDR1 and CDR2 sequences are SGHDN and FVKESK. V was clipped by 2 bases and J by 7 bases, with 5 bases between them. The CDR3 DNA reads as TGTGCCAGCAGCCAATACCTCGGGGAGCTGTTTTTT. Translation gives CASSQYLGELFF. Complete variable domain (other parts from reference TRBV14 and TRBJ2-2): EAGVTQFPSHSVIEKGQTVTLRCDPISGHDNLYWYRRVMGKEIKFLLHFVKESKQDESGMPNNRFLAERTGGTYSTLKVQPAELEDSGVYFCASSQYLGELFFGEGSRLTVL.

The rearrangement links TRBV5-4 to TRBJ2-5, with D perhaps TRBD1 (7 bases). Germline CDR1 reads SGHNT; CDR2 reads YYREEE (reference sequence). The CDR3 contains 15 residues. V was clipped by 1 base and J by 2 bases, with 12 bases between them. The CDR3 DNA reads TGTGCCAGCAGCTTGATTCAGGGGGGACAAGAGACCCAGTACTTC. Protein sequence: CASSLIQGGQETQYF.

V gene TRBV2 combines with J gene TRBJ1-4, with D possibly TRBD1 on 5 matching bases. V gave up 11 bases and J gave up 8 bases, with 18 bases separating them. The CDR3 covers 13 residues. CDR1 and CDR2 (germline): SNHLY, FYNNEI. This CDR3 reads CAGTRAAREKLFF. The DNA for the CDR3 is TGTGCCGGGACGAGGGCTGCGAGGGAAAAACTGTTTTTT.

The chain is built from TRBV10-3 and TRBJ2-3; D unclear. V lost 3 bases and J 5 bases, leaving 15 bases between the germline ends. Germline CDR1 and CDR2: ENHRY and SYGVKD. The CDR3 is 15 amino acids. CDR3 protein: CAISDAAGMRDTQYF. CDR3 DNA sequence: TGTGCCATCAGTGACGCAGCTGGAATGAGAGATACGCAGTATTTT.

This clone was counted a few times. The chain employs TRBV6-5 and TRBJ1-1; a weak D match, TRBD1 (6 bases). CDR1 is MNHEY, CDR2 SVGAGI, per germline. CDR3 length equals 13 residues. V lost 8 bases and J 1 base, leaving 11 bases between the germline ends. CDR3 sequence: CASAGQTNTEAFF. CDR3 nucleotide sequence: TGTGCCAGCGCTGGACAGACGAACACTGAAGCTTTCTTT.

This clone came up a few times. The V call is TRBV4-2, the J call TRBJ2-2; maybe TRBD2 (5 bases). CDR1 and CDR2 from the germline V gene are LGHNA and YNFKEQ. Trimming left V 0 bases short and J 1 base short, with 6 bases between. This CDR3 has 15 residues. CDR3 residues: CASSQDEGNTGELFF. CDR3 in DNA: TGTGCCAGCAGCCAAGATGAGGGGAACACCGGGGAGCTGTTTTTT.

This clone was observed a handful of times. This chain links TRBV5-4 with TRBJ1-1; no firm D call. This CDR3 comprises 15 residues. V was clipped by 1 base and J by 0 bases, with 10 bases between them. CDR1 is SGHNT, CDR2 YYREEE, per germline (reference sequence). The CDR3 loop reads CASSLRPGMNTEAFF. As DNA, the CDR3 is TGTGCCAGCAGCTTGCGGCCGGGGATGAACACTGAAGCTTTCTTT.

This clone was seen a few times. This sequence joins TRBV29-1 and TRBJ2-3; 9 bases align to TRBD2. J was trimmed by 1 base and V by 7 bases; bases with no gene match: 3. CDR1 and CDR2 (germline): SQVTM, ANQGSEA. The CDR3 has 13 residues. This CDR3 is CSAIAGGTDTQYF. The CDR3 coding sequence is TGCAGCGCAATAGCGGGAGGCACAGATACGCAGTATTTT.

The J gene is TRBJ2-7, the V gene TRBV6-6; 7 nucleotides align to TRBD2. With 7 bases clipped from V and 1 base from J, the junction kept 10 bases outside the gene matches. The CDR3 consists of 15 residues. Germline loops: CDR1 MNHNY, CDR2 SVGAGI (reference sequence). The CDR3 region has the DNA TGTGCCAGCACCGAGCGGGACGCAACTTCCTACGAGCAGTACTTC. Encoded protein: CASTERDATSYEQYF.

The chain joins TRBV29-1 to TRBJ1-1; D call uncertain. The CDR3 consists of 12 residues. V was cut by 4 bases and J by 2 bases, with 8 bases left in between. Germline-derived CDR1 and CDR2 are SQVTM and ANQGSEA. Written as DNA, the CDR3 is TGCAGCGTTGTAAAAGCTAACACTGAAGCTTTCTTT. Its protein is CSVVKANTEAFF.

This chain uses TRBV25-1 with TRBJ2-1, with D tentatively TRBD2 (5 bases). Germline-derived CDR1 and CDR2 are MGHDK and SYGVNS. The CDR3 consists of 16 residues. V was shortened by 4 bases and J by 4 bases, with 17 bases between the two germline ends. In nucleotides, the CDR3 is TGTGCCAGCAGTGGGGGTGGAGGCCGTGGGTACAATGAGCAGTTCTTC. As protein: CASSGGGGRGYNEQFF.

In its sample, this clone was seen many times. This chain uses TRBV11-1 with TRBJ2-7, with 9 bases identical to TRBD2. V gave up 5 bases and J gave up 7 bases; unmatched junction bases: 9. The germline CDR1 and CDR2 sequences are SGHAT and FQDESV (reference sequence). The CDR3 sequence is 14 residues long. The chain's CDR3 is CASSPDSGSGEQYF. The CDR3, as DNA: TGTGCCAGCAGCCCCGATAGCGGGAGTGGTGAGCAGTACTTC.

The chain recombines TRBV7-8 with TRBJ2-6; weak D call: TRBD2 (5 bases). Between the trimmed V and J ends, which lost 5 bases and 2 bases, there was a span of 13 bases. The CDR3 length is 16 residues. Germline CDR1 and CDR2: SGHVS and FQNEAQ. The CDR3 protein is CASSRRWGTGANVLTF. For the CDR3, the DNA is TGTGCCAGCAGCAGGAGGTGGGGAACTGGGGCCAACGTCCTGACTTTC.

This clone was picked up a small number of times. This chain joins TRBV5-1 and TRBJ2-1; no clear D. Trimming shortened V by 1 base and J by 10 bases, and 9 bases separated the two germline ends. This CDR3 is 12 amino acids long. In germline, CDR1 is SGHRS, CDR2 YFSETQ. CDR3 loop: CASSLQVDEQFF. CDR3 nucleotide sequence: TGCGCCAGCAGCTTGCAAGTGGACGAGCAGTTCTTC. The whole variable domain, remainder taken from reference TRBV5-1 and TRBJ2-1, is KAGVTQTPRYLIKTRGQQVTLSCSPISGHRSVSWYQQTPGQGLQFLFEYFSETQRNKGNFPGRFSGRQFSNSRSEMNVSTLELGDSALYLCASSLQVDEQFFGPGTRLTVL.

This clone was seen more than once but under ten times. The chain uses TRBV19 and TRBJ2-7; 8 nucleotides match TRBD1. This CDR3 is built from 13 residues. Germline CDR1 LNHDA, CDR2 SQIVND (reference sequence). Germline trimming cut 5 bases from V and 4 bases from J; bases unmatched to any gene: 4. CDR3 nucleotide sequence: TGTGCCAGTAGTGCCCGACAGGGGTACGAGCAGTACTTC. Amino acids: CASSARQGYEQYF.

This clone came up a few times. The chain couples TRBV18 to TRBJ2-7; D tentatively fits TRBD1 or TRBD2 (5 bases each). Trimming shortened V by 5 bases and J by 0 bases, and 11 bases separated the two germline ends. This CDR3 has 14 amino acids. Germline CDR1 is KGHSH and CDR2 is LQKENI. This chain's CDR3 is CASSRDGRSYEQYF. The CDR3 DNA reads TGTGCCAGCTCAAGGGACGGACGCTCCTACGAGCAGTACTTC.

This clone was counted between two and nine times. The CDR3, as DNA: TGTGCCAGCAGTAGTACTGGCTACGAGCAGTACTTC. Its translation: CASSSTGYEQYF. The chain combines TRBV2 with TRBJ2-7; D gene ambiguous. Trimming stripped 5 bases from V and 3 bases from J, with 8 bases between. In germline, CDR1 is SNHLY, CDR2 FYNNEI. There are 12 residues in the CDR3.

The rearrangement links TRBV6-5 to TRBJ1-2; D uncertain. CDR3 length equals 16 residues. Germline V gene data show CDR1 as MNHEY and CDR2 as SVGAGI. Trimming stripped 2 bases from V and 1 base from J, with 14 bases between. CDR3 DNA: TGTGCCAGCAGTTACACTATCAGTCAGGATAACTATGGCTACACCTTC. This gives the protein CASSYTISQDNYGYTF.

The chain has TRBV4-2 and TRBJ1-5; no clear D. This CDR3 region has 14 residues. Germline V gene data show CDR1 as LGHNA and CDR2 as YNFKEQ. V was pared by 0 bases and J by 7 bases, with 10 bases between. CDR3 nucleotides: TGTGCCAGCAGCCAAGATCTGGATATACAGCCCCAGCATTTT. Translation gives CASSQDLDIQPQHF.

V and J are TRBV29-1 and TRBJ1-1, with D unresolved. Germline V lookup: CDR1 SQVTM, CDR2 ANQGSEA. Trimming removed 4 bases from V and 9 bases from J, with 12 bases in between. The CDR3 has 11 residues. In DNA, the CDR3 is TGCAGCGTTGTTCCCGAATCGCAAGCTTTCTTT. The encoded protein is CSVVPESQAFF.

A remark on this clone: A much larger clone differs by one base, so this may be a read error. The V call is TRBV28, the J call TRBJ2-7; 7 nucleotides line up with TRBD1. Germline lookup yields CDR1 MDHEN and CDR2 SYDVKM. The CDR3 length is 13 residues. V dropped 6 bases and J dropped 1; count of bases not matched to a gene: 3. CDR3 in DNA: TGTGCCAGCAGCACGGGACAGTCCTACGAGCAGTACTTC. Its translation is CASSTGQSYEQYF. The whole variable domain, filled in from reference TRBV28 and TRBJ2-7, reads DVKVTQSSRYLVKRTGEKVFLECVQDMDHENMFWYRQDPGLGLRLIYFSYDVKMKEKGDIPEGYSVSREKKERFSLILESASTNQTSMYLCASSTGQSYEQYFGPGTRLTVT.

This clone occurred a few times. The chain combines TRBV29-1 with TRBJ1-4; perhaps TRBD1 as D (5 bases). This CDR3 region has 12 residues. Per the germline V gene, CDR1 is SQVTM and CDR2 is ANQGSEA. V gave up 1 base and J gave up 7 bases, with 7 bases separating them. DNA for the CDR3: TGCAGCGTTGAAGTTGGGGGTGAAAAACTGTTTTTT. This encodes CSVEVGGEKLFF.